This is a list of T cell receptor beta chains from one sample in a study of shared clonotypes between healthy human individuals. Assay used: immunoSEQ multiplex PCR; TCRdb lists only in-frame clones, some missing. The table includes roughly 1,100,000 clones, about 74% detected once. The sequenced sample consisted of memory CD4+ T cells sorted from blood. The receptors stem from a man between 18 and 35 years old in good health. Both conserved end residues are part of each CDR3. A D gene is named only where the DNA matches it firmly. A clone size is listed for some rows: how often the clone was seen (once, few, many), or a class if it is expanded.

TRBJ2-2,16,-,TRBD2,TRBV19,TGTGCCAGTAGTAGAGTTGGCGGGAGTCCCACCGGGGAGCTGTTTTTT,CASSRVGGSPTGELFF
TRBJ1-2,15,-,-,TRBV4-1,TGCGCCAGCAGCCAGCCCCAGTTTTCTGTAAATGGCTACACCTTC,CASSQPQFSVNGYTF
TRBJ2-1,15,-,-,TRBV10-1,TGCGCCAGCAGTGAGTCCTTCGCTAGTCTCGATGAGCAGTTCTTC,CASSESFASLDEQFF
TRBJ2-7,15,-,-,TRBV18,TGTGCCAGCTCCCCGACAGGCCTCAGGTCCTACGAGCAGTACTTC,CASSPTGLRSYEQYF
TRBJ1-3,17,-,-,TRBV14,TGTGCCAGCAGCCAAGATCAGGGTCTGATAACTGGAAACACCATATATTTT,CASSQDQGLITGNTIYF
TRBJ2-6,17,-,TRBD1,TRBV2,TGTGCCAGCAGTCGCGGGACAGGGGGCACTGGGGCCAACGTCCTGACTTTC,CASSRGTGGTGANVLTF
TRBJ2-6,16,-,-,TRBV5-1,TGCGCCAGCAGCTTGGCGGGGTACTCTGGGGCCAACGTCCTGACTTTC,CASSLAGYSGANVLTF
TRBJ2-1,12,-,TRBD2,TRBV2,TGTGCCAGCACGAGACTAGCTGGTGAGCAGTTCTTC,CASTRLAGEQFF
TRBJ2-5,17,-,-,TRBV6-1,TGTGCCAGCAGTGAAAGTCGAGGACATGGGATACAAGAGACCCAGTACTTC,CASSESRGHGIQETQYF
TRBJ1-2,15,-,TRBD1,TRBV28,TGTGCCAGCAGTTTATCGCGAGGCAGGGGGCTCGGCTACACCTTC,CASSLSRGRGLGYTF
TRBJ1-2,15,few,TRBD1,TRBV30,TGTGCCTGGAGTTCTCCGGACAGGGGGAGGTATGGCTACACCTTC,CAWSSPDRGRYGYTF
TRBJ2-1,16,-,TRBD2,TRBV5-4,TGTGCCAGCAGCCTGGGACTAGCGGGAGGTTACAATGAGCAGTTCTTC,CASSLGLAGGYNEQFF
TRBJ1-5,13,-,-,TRBV4-1,TGCGCCAGCAGCCAAGGGTTCGGTCAGCCCCAGCATTTT,CASSQGFGQPQHF
TRBJ2-3,16,few,-,TRBV21-1,TGTGCCAGCAGCAAAGGAAAGACAGGGGACGCAGATACGCAGTATTTT,CASSKGKTGDADTQYF
TRBJ1-2,16,once,-,TRBV2,TGTGCCAGCAGTGTTGGGTTCTCTGGAGGCTTGGCTGGCTACACCTTC,CASSVGFSGGLAGYTF
TRBJ2-3,14,once,-,TRBV5-1,TGCGCCAGCAGCTTCAGCGCCAGCACAGATACGCAGTATTTT,CASSFSASTDTQYF
TRBJ1-2,13,once,TRBD1,TRBV29-1,TGCAGCGGGGGGGACAGGGTTAACTATGGCTACACCTTC,CSGGDRVNYGYTF
TRBJ2-3,13,-,TRBD2,TRBV9,TGTGCCAGCAGGATCGGGGGGACAGATACGCAGTATTTT,CASRIGGTDTQYF
TRBJ1-3,14,-,-,TRBV5-1,TGCGCCAGCAGCTTCGGCCCCTCTGGAAACACCATATATTTT,CASSFGPSGNTIYF
TRBJ2-3,15,-,TRBD2,TRBV7-9,TGTGCCAGCAGCCCACTAGCGGGAGGTCGGGATACGCAGTATTTT,CASSPLAGGRDTQYF
TRBJ2-5,15,-,-,TRBV5-1,TGCGCCAGCAGCTTGGGGAAGGGTGGACAAGAGACCCAGTACTTC,CASSLGKGGQETQYF
TRBJ1-5,14,-,-,TRBV6-7,TGTGCCAGCAGTTACAGGTGCCTCAATCAGCCCCAGCATTTT,CASSYRCLNQPQHF
TRBJ1-3,15,once,-,TRBV5-6,TGTGCCAGCAGCTTGCGAGGGGGGGCTGGAAACACCATATATTTT,CASSLRGGAGNTIYF
TRBJ1-5,18,-,TRBD1,TRBV5-1,TGCGCCAGCAGCTTCCCCAGGATCAGGGGGTATAGCAATCAGCCCCAGCATTTT,CASSFPRIRGYSNQPQHF
TRBJ1-3,16,-,TRBD1,TRBV28,TGTGCCAGCAGTCCCCGGGACAGGGTCTCTGGAAACACCATATATTTT,CASSPRDRVSGNTIYF
TRBJ1-5,13,-,-,TRBV6-1,TGTGCCAGCACTGCCTCAGGGCATCAGCCCCAGCATTTT,CASTASGHQPQHF
TRBJ2-2,15,-,TRBD2,TRBV7-2,TGTGCCAGCAGCCAGGGGACTAGCGCCACCGGGGAGCTGTTTTTT,CASSQGTSATGELFF
TRBJ1-2,14,-,-,TRBV10-2,TGCGCCAGCAGTGAGAAAGGACAGAACTATGGCTACACCTTC,CASSEKGQNYGYTF